Listed here are 19 T cell receptor beta chains from one sample, sequenced in a study of blood T cell repertoires in COVID-19. Assay: immunoSEQ multiplex PCR; the TCRdb copy retains only in-frame clones and omits some. This table has about 160,000 clones, around 80% appearing once. What was sequenced was PBMCs or T cells enriched from blood (not recorded which). All receptors come from a man aged 45-60 years who had recovered from COVID-19.

The chain has TRBV2 and TRBJ1-6; weak D call: TRBD1 (6 bases). V gave up 6 bases and J gave up 9 bases, with 15 bases separating them. The CDR3 sequence is 14 residues long. The germline V gene has CDR1 SNHLY and CDR2 FYNNEI. The DNA for the CDR3 is TGTGCCAGCAGAACAGGGTCCCGAACTTCACCCCTCCACTTT. It codes for CASRTGSRTSPLHF.

The chain links TRBV6-5 to TRBJ1-1; the D gene is possibly TRBD1 (5 bases). This CDR3 is built from 13 residues. Trimming shortened V by 10 bases and J by 3 bases, and 15 bases separated the two germline ends. CDR1 and CDR2 from the germline V gene are MNHEY and SVGAGI. The CDR3 is CANRGILDTEAFF. For the CDR3, the DNA is TGTGCCAACCGGGGGATCCTCGACACTGAAGCTTTCTTT.

The chain has TRBV4-2 and TRBJ1-2; TRBD1 matches at 7 bases. CDR3 length equals 16 residues. Germline V lookup: CDR1 LGHNA, CDR2 YNFKEQ. The J segment lost 3 bases and the V segment lost 3 bases, leaving 10 bases of the junction unmatched. This CDR3 reads CASSHPTDREDYGYTF. The CDR3 nucleotides are TGTGCCAGCAGCCATCCCACCGACAGGGAGGACTATGGCTACACCTTC.

DNA for the CDR3: TGTGCCAGCAGCCCACAGGGGTCTCTTGGCTACACCTTC. Translation gives CASSPQGSLGYTF. The V call is TRBV7-3, the J call TRBJ1-2; 7 bases map to TRBD1. This CDR3 region has 13 residues. Germline trimming cut 5 bases from V and 7 bases from J; bases unmatched to any gene: 7. The germline gives CDR1 SGHTA, CDR2 FQGTGA. The full variable domain, its missing parts supplied by reference TRBV7-3 and TRBJ1-2, is GAGVSQTPSNKVTEKGKYVELRCDPISGHTALYWYRQSLGQGPEFLIYFQGTGAADDSGLPNDRFFAVRPEGSVSTLKIQRTERGDSAVYLCASSPQGSLGYTFGSGTRLTVV.

This chain joins TRBV5-1 and TRBJ2-2, with D perhaps matching TRBD1 (5 bases). Germline V lookup: CDR1 SGHRS, CDR2 YFSETQ. Trimming removed 1 base at V and 0 bases at J, with 7 bases between. The CDR3 consists of 15 residues. CDR3 region: CASSLRTTNTGELFF. DNA for the CDR3: TGCGCCAGCAGCTTGAGGACAACGAACACCGGGGAGCTGTTTTTT.

The chain links TRBV11-2 to TRBJ1-1; 7 bases agree with TRBD1. The germline gives CDR1 SGHAT, CDR2 FQNNGV. The trim removed 2 bases at V and 5 bases at J, leaving 5 bases unmatched. The CDR3 runs 14 residues. The CDR3 DNA follows: TGTGCCAGCAGCTTAAGTGGCAGGGGGACTGAAGCTTTCTTT. Protein sequence: CASSLSGRGTEAFF.

This rearrangement joins TRBV5-6 to TRBJ1-6, with D unclear. The CDR3 spans 13 residues. CDR1 and CDR2 (germline): SGHDT, YYEEEE. The V end lost 3 bases, the J end lost 8 bases, and 9 bases lay between the germline ends. The CDR3 protein is CASSSSLDSPLHF. The CDR3 region has the DNA TGTGCCAGCAGCTCCTCCCTTGATTCACCCCTCCACTTT.

V gene TRBV30 combines with J gene TRBJ2-7; 7 bases are shared with TRBD1. V lost 2 bases, J lost 4 bases, and 11 bases stayed unmatched. The CDR3 contains 15 residues. Germline V gene sequence: CDR1 GTSNPN, CDR2 SVGIG (reference sequence). CDR3 sequence reads: CAWSPPFAGGYEQYF. In DNA form, the CDR3 reads TGTGCCTGGAGTCCCCCTTTCGCAGGGGGTTACGAGCAGTACTTC. Together with reference TRBV30 and TRBJ2-7, the CDR3 gives the full variable domain: SQTIHQWPATLVQPVGSPLSLECTVEGTSNPNLYWYRQAAGRGLQLLFYSVGIGQISSEVPQNLSASRPQDRQFILSSKKLLLSDSGFYLCAWSPPFAGGYEQYFGPGTRLTVT.

This rearrangement joins TRBV2 to TRBJ1-6; TRBD1 matches 9 bases. The ends lost 3 bases at V and 0 bases at J; junction bases unmatched: 6. The CDR3 has 18 residues. CDR1 SNHLY and CDR2 FYNNEI come from the germline V gene. CDR3 amino acids: CASSETGGFASYNSPLHF. In DNA, the CDR3 is TGTGCCAGCAGTGAGACAGGGGGTTTCGCCTCCTATAATTCACCCCTCCACTTT. Based on the CDR3 plus reference TRBV2 and TRBJ1-6, the full variable domain is EPEVTQTPSHQVTQMGQEVILRCVPISNHLYFYWYRQILGQKVEFLVSFYNNEISEKSEIFDDQFSVERPDGSNFTLKIRSTKLEDSAMYFCASSETGGFASYNSPLHFGNGTRLTVT.

CDR3 DNA sequence: TGTGCCAGCAGCACCCGACCCGGGACAAACCTTAACTATGGCTACACCTTC. Protein sequence: CASSTRPGTNLNYGYTF. V usage is TRBV21-1 and J usage is TRBJ1-2; the tabulated D call, TRBD1, remains unverified against the DNA. TRBV21-1 is noted as a pseudogene. The CDR3 length is 17 residues.

The rearrangement joins TRBV10-3 to TRBJ2-7; 10 bases map to TRBD1. This CDR3 is 15 amino acids long. With 4 bases clipped from V and 3 bases from J, the junction kept 6 bases outside the gene matches. The germline V gene encodes CDR1 ENHRY and CDR2 SYGVKD. CDR3 bases: TGTGCCATCAGTGGGGGACAGGGGTTAGTCTACGAGCAGTACTTC. Amino acid sequence: CAISGGQGLVYEQYF.

The chain links TRBV28 to TRBJ1-2; 10 bases match TRBD1. This CDR3 has 16 amino acids. The trim removed 1 base at V and 5 bases at J, leaving 7 bases unmatched. Germline V gene data show CDR1 as MDHEN and CDR2 as SYDVKM. CDR3 DNA sequence: TGTGCCAGCAGTTTATCCGGGACAGGGGTCGGGTATGGCTACACCTTC. It is translated as CASSLSGTGVGYGYTF.

This chain links TRBV10-3 with TRBJ2-3; 10 nucleotides align to TRBD2. CDR1 and CDR2 from the germline V gene are ENHRY and SYGVKD. This CDR3 is 19 amino acids long. With V trimmed by 5 bases and J by 4 bases, 18 bases remained unmatched. The CDR3 nucleotides are TGTGCCATCAGTCCCTCCCTTAAGCGGGGGGGCAGAGAAGCAGATACGCAGTATTTT. Encoded protein: CAISPSLKRGGREADTQYF.

The chain carries TRBV30 and TRBJ2-7; weak D call: TRBD2 (5 bases). V lost 0 bases and J lost 9, with 12 bases in between. The germline V gene has CDR1 GTSNPN and CDR2 SVGIG (reference sequence). The CDR3 sequence is 12 residues long. CDR3 nucleotides: TGTGCCTGGAGTGTAACATCGGCGGGGCAGTACTTC. The encoded protein is CAWSVTSAGQYF.

The rearrangement uses TRBV7-9 and TRBJ1-1, with D possibly matching TRBD1 (6 bases). This CDR3 is 15 amino acids long. Looked up from germline, CDR1 is SEHNR and CDR2 is FQNEAQ (reference sequence). V gave up 5 bases and J gave up 0 bases, with 13 bases separating them. The CDR3 DNA reads as TGTGCCAGCAGCCGCCAGGGGCAGCTGAACACTGAAGCTTTCTTT. It translates to CASSRQGQLNTEAFF. The full variable domain, rest sourced from reference TRBV7-9 and TRBJ1-1, is DTGVSQNPRHKITKRGQNVTFRCDPISEHNRLYWYRQTLGQGPEFLTYFQNEAQLEKSRLLSDRFSAERPKGSFSTLEIQRTEQGDSAMYLCASSRQGQLNTEAFFGQGTRLTVV.

The chain employs TRBV5-1 and TRBJ2-3; 7 positions match TRBD2. Germline V gives CDR1 SGHRS, CDR2 YFSETQ. Unmatched junction bases numbered 4, after V lost 0 bases and J lost 0 bases. There are 16 residues in the CDR3. CDR3 sequence reads: CASSLGGRGSTDTQYF. The CDR3 bases are TGCGCCAGCAGCTTGGGTGGGCGGGGGAGCACAGATACGCAGTATTTT.

For the CDR3, the DNA is TGCGCCAGCAGCTTAGGGTCAGGCGGGGGCTCTGGGGCCAACGTCCTGACTTTC. It encodes CASSLGSGGGSGANVLTF. The V call is TRBV5-1, the J call TRBJ2-6; 7 bases match TRBD2. Germline V CDR1 and CDR2: SGHRS, YFSETQ. With 2 bases clipped from V and 0 bases from J, the junction kept 8 bases outside the gene matches. The CDR3 covers 18 residues.

CDR3 region: CASSPRQGAQPQHF. The CDR3 DNA is TGTGCCAGCTCACCACGACAGGGGGCACAGCCCCAGCATTTT. This chain links TRBV18 with TRBJ1-5; 10 positions match TRBD1. Germline CDR1 and CDR2: KGHSH and LQKENI. This CDR3 spans 14 amino acids. Unmatched junction bases numbered 1, after V lost 1 base and J lost 7 bases. Full variable domain (remainder filled in from reference TRBV18 and TRBJ1-5): NAGVMQNPRHLVRRRGQEARLRCSPMKGHSHVYWYRQLPEEGLKFMVYLQKENIIDESGMPKERFSAEFPKEGPSILRIQQVVRGDSAAYFCASSPRQGAQPQHFGDGTRLSIL.

The V and J genes are TRBV10-1 and TRBJ2-3, with D maybe TRBD1 (6 bases). The V end lost 8 bases, the J end lost 2 bases, and 8 bases lay between the germline ends. The CDR3 spans 12 residues. Germline V CDR1 and CDR2: WNHNN, SYGVQD (reference sequence). The CDR3 loop is CASGQSTDTQYF. DNA for the CDR3: TGCGCCAGCGGACAGTCCACAGATACGCAGTATTTT.